The 3 T cell receptor beta chains presented below share a single source sample, sequenced in a study of T cell repertoires in aging, cancer and after chemotherapy. A mixed TRB-A/B primer pool amplified rearranged TRB by multiplex touch-down PCR. TCRdb re-called the multiplex PCR reads through MiXCR, storing one row per CDR3 protein. The sample carries about 1,000 distinct CDR3 sequences, 25% to 35% recorded once. Peripheral blood genomic DNA, not sorted cells or RNA, was the template. Sample: blood. The receptors here all came from a human donor with a solid tumor.

V usage is TRBV9 and J usage is TRBJ1-1; a possible D gene is TRBD1 (5 bases). The germline V gene encodes CDR1 SGDLS and CDR2 YYNGEE. V lost 4 bases, J lost 6 bases, and 16 bases lay in between. The CDR3 runs to 14 residues. CDR3 DNA: TGTGCCAGCAGCCCTCCCATTTCGGGGCCTGAAGCTTTCTTT. Amino acids: CASSPPISGPEAFF. The full variable domain, in which reference TRBV9 and TRBJ1-1 provide the parts outside the CDR3, is DSGVTQTPKHLITATGQRVTLRCSPRSGDLSVYWYQQSLDQGLQFLIQYYNGEERAKGNILERFSAQQFPDLHSELNLSSLELGDSALYFCASSPPISGPEAFFGQGTRLTVV.

The V call is TRBV5-1, the J call TRBJ2-3; TRBD1 is a possible D gene (6 bases). This CDR3 is built from 14 residues. Per the germline V gene, CDR1 is SGHRS and CDR2 is YFSETQ. Trimming removed 3 bases from V and 5 bases from J, with 13 bases in between. The CDR3 region is CASSWQGKGDTQYF. CDR3 nucleotides: TGCGCCAGCAGCTGGCAGGGGAAGGGAGATACGCAGTATTTT.

The V gene is TRBV6-5, the J gene TRBJ1-5; TRBD1 matches at 7 bases. Germline V CDR1 and CDR2: MNHEY, SVGAGI. There are 15 residues in the CDR3. The V and J ends lost 7 bases and 1 base, in that order; junction bases with no gene match: 7. CDR3 DNA sequence: TGTGCCAGCATCCGGGACAGCCAAAGCAATCAGCCCCAGCATTTT. It yields the protein CASIRDSQSNQPQHF.